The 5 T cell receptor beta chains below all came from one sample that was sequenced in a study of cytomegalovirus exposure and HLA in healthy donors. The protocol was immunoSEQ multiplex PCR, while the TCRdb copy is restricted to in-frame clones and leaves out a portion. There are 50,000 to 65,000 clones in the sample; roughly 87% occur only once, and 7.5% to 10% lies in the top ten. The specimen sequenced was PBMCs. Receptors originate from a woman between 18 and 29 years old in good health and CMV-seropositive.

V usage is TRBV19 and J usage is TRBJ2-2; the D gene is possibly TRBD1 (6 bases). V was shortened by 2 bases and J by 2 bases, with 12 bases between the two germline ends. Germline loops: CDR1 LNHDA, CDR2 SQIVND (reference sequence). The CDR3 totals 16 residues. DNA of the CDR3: TGTGCCAGTAGTATAAGGGCCAGGGGTAACACCGGGGAGCTGTTTTTT. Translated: CASSIRARGNTGELFF.

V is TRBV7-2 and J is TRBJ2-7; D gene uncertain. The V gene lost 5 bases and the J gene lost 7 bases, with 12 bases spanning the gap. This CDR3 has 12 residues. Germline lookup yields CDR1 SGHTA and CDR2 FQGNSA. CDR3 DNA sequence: TGTGCCAGCAGCCCCACCCGGCGGGAGCAGTACTTC. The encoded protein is CASSPTRREQYF.

CDR3 in amino acids: CASSYGLAGRAYNEQFF. CDR3 sequence (DNA): TGCGCCAGCAGCTACGGACTAGCGGGGCGAGCCTACAATGAGCAGTTCTTC. V usage is TRBV5-1 and J usage is TRBJ2-1; 12 bases are shared with TRBD2. This CDR3 region has 17 residues. After removal of 3 bases from V and 2 bases from J, the junction contained 6 bases not matched to a gene. In germline, CDR1 is SGHRS, CDR2 YFSETQ.

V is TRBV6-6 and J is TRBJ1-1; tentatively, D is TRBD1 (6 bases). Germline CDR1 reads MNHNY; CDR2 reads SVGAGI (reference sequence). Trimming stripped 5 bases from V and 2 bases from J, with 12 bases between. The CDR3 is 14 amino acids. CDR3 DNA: TGTGCCAGCAGTCATGGGACACTCAACACTGAAGCTTTCTTT. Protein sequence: CASSHGTLNTEAFF.

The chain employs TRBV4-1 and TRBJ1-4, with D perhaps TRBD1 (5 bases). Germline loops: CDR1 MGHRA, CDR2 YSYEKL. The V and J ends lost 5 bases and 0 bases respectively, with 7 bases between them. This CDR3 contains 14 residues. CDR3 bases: TGCGCCAGCAGCGAGACAGCAACTAATGAAAAACTGTTTTTT. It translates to CASSETATNEKLFF.